This T cell receptor beta chain comes out of a study of blood T cell repertoires in COVID-19. Study information: The study drew acute and convalescent COVID-19 samples from the United States, Italy and Spain.

Original methodology: Nucleated cell counts were estimated from reference gene primer amplification. Clones were read by immunoSEQ multiplex PCR, and TCRdb kept only the in-frame ones, dropping some. That table is the source of V, J and clone size, and D and trimming were worked out from the DNA. This sample has roughly 180,000 clones, with about 82% found just once. Sequenced: peripheral blood. This TCR derives from a woman between 25 and 40 years old with acute or convalescent COVID-19.

Here the CDR3 DNA reads TGTGCCAGCAGCCAAAACCCCAGGGGTCAGAGCAATCAGCCCCAGCATTTT. As protein: CASSQNPRGQSNQPQHF. The chain joins TRBV5-6 to TRBJ1-5; tentatively, D is TRBD1 (6 bases). V lost 4 bases, J lost 1 base, and 18 bases lay in between. Germline V gene lookup returns CDR1 SGHDT and CDR2 YYEEEE. CDR3 length: 17 residues.